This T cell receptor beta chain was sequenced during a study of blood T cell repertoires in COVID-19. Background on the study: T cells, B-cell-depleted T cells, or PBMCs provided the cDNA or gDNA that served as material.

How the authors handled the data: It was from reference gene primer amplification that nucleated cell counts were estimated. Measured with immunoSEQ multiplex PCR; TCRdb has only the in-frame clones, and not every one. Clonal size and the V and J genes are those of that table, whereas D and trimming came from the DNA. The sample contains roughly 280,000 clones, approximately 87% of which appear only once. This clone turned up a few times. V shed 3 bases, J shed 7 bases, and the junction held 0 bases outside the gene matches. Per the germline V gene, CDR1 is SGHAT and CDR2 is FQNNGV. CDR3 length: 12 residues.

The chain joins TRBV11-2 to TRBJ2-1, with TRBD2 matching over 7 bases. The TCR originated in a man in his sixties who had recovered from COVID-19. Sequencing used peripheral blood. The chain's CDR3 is CASSFSGNEQFF. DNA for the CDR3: TGTGCCAGCAGCTTTAGCGGGAATGAGCAGTTCTTC.